Presented here are 25 T cell receptor beta chains from one specimen sequenced in a study of a mutant IDH1 vaccine in newly diagnosed glioma. Regarding time point: week 23, last vaccination. Topical imiquimod was applied with each vaccine dose, which held 300 ug of mutant IDH1 20-mer peptide. Their cognate antigens are unknown. Sequencing was performed with immunoSEQ multiplex PCR; in TCRdb, only in-frame clones are kept and a portion is missing. Seen here are about 81,000 clones, roughly 85% observed once, and the top ten hold about 2.2%. The sequencing here drew on PBMCs, taken from a glioma patient whose treatment included an IDH1 peptide vaccine. The receptors here all came from a man aged 30-40 years with glioma. Some clones in this sample may be carry-over from other donors' samples.

The V gene is TRBV19, the J gene TRBJ1-2, with D maybe TRBD1 (5 bases). Trimming took 5 bases from V and 5 from J, leaving 21 bases between them. CDR1 LNHDA and CDR2 SQIVND come from the germline V gene (reference sequence). The CDR3 spans 16 residues. CDR3: CASSSTGGRRRYGYTF. For the CDR3, the DNA is TGTGCCAGTAGTTCTACGGGGGGACGCAGAAGGTATGGCTACACCTTC.

V and J are TRBV6-6 and TRBJ2-2; D gene ambiguous. The CDR3 has 11 residues. Trimming took off 6 bases at V and 6 bases at J, with 5 bases between the two ends. Germline loops: CDR1 MNHNY, CDR2 SVGAGI (reference sequence). The CDR3 loop reads CASSVAGELFF. DNA of the CDR3: TGTGCCAGCAGCGTCGCCGGGGAGCTGTTTTTT.

The chain is built from TRBV28 and TRBJ2-2; D is possibly TRBD2 (6 bases). The V end lost 10 bases, the J end lost 2 bases, and 14 bases lay between the germline ends. The germline gives CDR1 MDHEN, CDR2 SYDVKM. This CDR3 is 14 amino acids long. CDR3 region: CATCREINTGELFF. For the CDR3, the DNA is TGTGCCACCTGTCGGGAGATCAACACCGGGGAGCTGTTTTTT.

V and J are TRBV28 and TRBJ1-5, with D hard to call. V was cut by 2 bases and J by 3 bases, with 11 bases left in between. CDR3 size: 15 residues. The V gene's germline CDR1 is MDHEN and CDR2 SYDVKM. CDR3 in amino acids: CASSLIGSANQPQHF. Here the CDR3 DNA reads TGTGCCAGCAGTTTAATAGGTAGTGCCAATCAGCCCCAGCATTTT.

The chain has TRBV29-1 and TRBJ2-5; D remains ambiguous. Deletions cut 0 bases from V and 2 bases from J, with 19 bases between. Germline CDR1 SQVTM, CDR2 ANQGSEA. CDR3 length: 17 amino acids. The DNA for the CDR3 is TGCAGCGTTGAAGATCCACTGGAAAACCGGGCACAAGAGACCCAGTACTTC. Translation gives CSVEDPLENRAQETQYF.

V is TRBV9 and J is TRBJ2-2; 9 bases align to TRBD2. Looked up from germline, CDR1 is SGDLS and CDR2 is YYNGEE. Trimming cost V 3 bases and J 1 base; bases outside gene matches: 1. The CDR3 is 15 amino acids. CDR3 nucleotides: TGTGCCAGCAGCGGCGGGAGGGTGAACACCGGGGAGCTGTTTTTT. Translation gives CASSGGRVNTGELFF.

The CDR3 region has the DNA TGTGCCACCAGCAGAGAGGTCAGTGGCTACACCTTC. This gives the protein CATSREVSGYTF. The gene calls are TRBV15 and TRBJ1-2; D unresolved. V was shortened by 0 bases and J by 7 bases, with 6 bases between the two germline ends. The CDR3 loop spans 12 amino acids. CDR1 LNHNV and CDR2 YYDKDF come from the germline V gene (reference sequence).

This clone has just one count. V gene TRBV7-6 combines with J gene TRBJ2-2; D uncertain. The germline V gene encodes CDR1 SGHVS and CDR2 FNYEAQ. CDR3 size: 13 residues. The V end lost 1 base, the J end lost 7 bases, and 7 bases lay between the germline ends. The CDR3, as DNA: TGTGCCAGCAGCTTAGGGTGGGACGGGGAGCTGTTTTTT. It yields the protein CASSLGWDGELFF. The full variable domain, in which reference TRBV7-6 and TRBJ2-2 provide the parts outside the CDR3, is GAGVSQSPRYKVTKRGQDVALRCDPISGHVSLYWYRQALGQGPEFLTYFNYEAQQDKSGLPNDRFSAERPEGSISTLTIQRTEQRDSAMYRCASSLGWDGELFFGEGSRLTVL.

This sequence joins TRBV5-1 and TRBJ1-5, with a possible D match to TRBD1 (6 bases). The CDR3 sequence is 15 residues long. Trimming left V 0 bases short and J 7 bases short, with 14 bases between. Per germline, CDR1 SGHRS and CDR2 YFSETQ. Written as DNA, the CDR3 is TGCGCCAGCAGCTTGGAAGGGGGGCATGGCCAGCCCCAGCATTTT. Amino acids: CASSLEGGHGQPQHF. Drawing the rest from reference TRBV5-1 and TRBJ1-5, the complete variable domain is KAGVTQTPRYLIKTRGQQVTLSCSPISGHRSVSWYQQTPGQGLQFLFEYFSETQRNKGNFPGRFSGRQFSNSRSEMNVSTLELGDSALYLCASSLEGGHGQPQHFGDGTRLSIL.

The CDR3 sequence: CASGTGQGRTEAFF. The CDR3 bases are TGTGCCAGTGGTACGGGACAGGGGAGAACTGAAGCTTTCTTT. The chain uses TRBV19 and TRBJ1-1; 10 nucleotides align to TRBD1. Germline CDR1 reads LNHDA; CDR2 reads SQIVND (reference sequence). The CDR3 runs 14 residues. With V trimmed by 8 bases and J by 5 bases, 8 bases remained unmatched.

The chain has TRBV7-9 and TRBJ2-3; D perhaps matches TRBD1 (5 bases). V lost 1 base and J 6 bases, leaving 5 bases between the germline ends. The CDR3 runs 12 residues. CDR1 SEHNR and CDR2 FQNEAQ come from the germline V gene (reference sequence). DNA for the CDR3: TGTGCCAGCAGCTTAGAGGGGGATACGCAGTATTTT. Encoded protein: CASSLEGDTQYF.

The rearrangement uses TRBV11-3 and TRBJ2-1, with 8 bases lining up with TRBD2. CDR3 length equals 15 residues. CDR1 and CDR2 from the germline V gene are SGHNT and YENEEA. J lost 4 bases, V lost 0 bases, and 2 bases had no gene match. The DNA of the CDR3 is TGTGCCAGCAGCTTAGAAGGCGGGGGGTACAATGAGCAGTTCTTC. It specifies CASSLEGGGYNEQFF.

The chain has TRBV29-1 and TRBJ2-3; 8 bases map to TRBD1. J gave up 6 bases and V 5 bases, and 7 bases lay outside the gene matches. The V gene's germline CDR1 is SQVTM and CDR2 ANQGSEA. The CDR3 extends over 13 amino acids. CDR3 sequence: CSVTQGAVDTQYF. CDR3 nucleotides: TGCAGCGTTACTCAGGGGGCGGTTGATACGCAGTATTTT.

This clone has only one observation. In DNA, the CDR3 is TGTGCCAGCAGTTCAATTGCGGGAGGGACAGATACGCAGTATTTT. Its protein is CASSSIAGGTDTQYF. The rearrangement uses TRBV28 and TRBJ2-3, with TRBD2 matching 9 bases. With V trimmed by 4 bases and J by 3 bases, 5 bases remained unmatched. From germline, CDR1 is MDHEN and CDR2 SYDVKM. This CDR3 contains 15 residues. Full variable domain (outside the CDR3, taken from reference TRBV28 and TRBJ2-3): DVKVTQSSRYLVKRTGEKVFLECVQDMDHENMFWYRQDPGLGLRLIYFSYDVKMKEKGDIPEGYSVSREKKERFSLILESASTNQTSMYLCASSSIAGGTDTQYFGPGTRLTVL.

The chain links TRBV13 to TRBJ2-5; no definite D call. Germline values: CDR1 PRHDT, CDR2 FYEKMQ (reference sequence). V dropped 4 bases and J dropped 4 bases, with 16 bases sitting between them. This CDR3 region has 15 residues. For the CDR3, the DNA is TGTGCCAGCAGCTCCGCACGTGGGCCGATAGAGACCCAGTACTTC. Translated, it gives CASSSARGPIETQYF.

This chain joins TRBV27 and TRBJ2-6; 8 bases agree with TRBD1. Germline-derived CDR1 and CDR2 are MNHEY and SMNVEV (reference sequence). The CDR3 has 17 residues. V was pared by 2 bases and J by 4 bases, with 7 bases of the junction left unmatched. CDR3 coding DNA: TGTGCCAGCAGTTTAAATCACAGGGGGAAGGGGGCCAACGTCCTGACTTTC. Translating gives CASSLNHRGKGANVLTF.

A note on this clone: Distinct nucleotide sequences in the sample also encode this CDR3. The rearrangement links TRBV5-1 to TRBJ1-2; D is perhaps TRBD1 (5 bases). This CDR3 has 13 residues. The germline CDR1 and CDR2 sequences are SGHRS and YFSETQ. With 0 bases removed from V and 2 bases from J, the gap between germline ends came to 5 bases. This chain's CDR3 is CASSLAGNYGYTF. CDR3 in DNA: TGCGCCAGCAGCTTGGCAGGGAACTATGGCTACACCTTC.

The chain has TRBV6-1 and TRBJ2-1; no clear D. The CDR3 is made up of 16 amino acids. Germline V gene lookup returns CDR1 MNHNS and CDR2 SASEGT. Trimming stripped 1 base from V and 2 bases from J, with 12 bases between. The CDR3 nucleotides are TGTGCCAGCAGTGAAGACCCGGACCTTACCTACAATGAGCAGTTCTTC. This codes for CASSEDPDLTYNEQFF.

CDR3 residues: CASSQETGTGQPKNIQYF. In nucleotides, the CDR3 is TGCGCCAGCAGCCAAGAGACCGGGACAGGGCAGCCCAAAAACATTCAGTACTTC. The rearrangement links TRBV4-1 to TRBJ2-4, with 9 bases aligning to TRBD1. CDR3 length: 18 amino acids. Germline assignment: CDR1 MGHRA and CDR2 YSYEKL. Trimming at V came to 0 bases and at J to 2 bases, leaving 8 bases not matched to a gene.

The V and J genes are TRBV2 and TRBJ2-1; the D gene is possibly TRBD1 (6 bases). Trimming removed 4 bases from V and 10 bases from J, with 14 bases in between. Germline CDR1 and CDR2: SNHLY and FYNNEI. The CDR3 sequence is 13 residues long. This chain's CDR3 is CASSVRQAREQFF. CDR3 coding DNA: TGTGCCAGCAGTGTAAGACAGGCTCGGGAGCAGTTCTTC.

This chain uses TRBV7-7 with TRBJ2-5; D perhaps matches TRBD2 (5 bases). The germline V gene encodes CDR1 SSHAT and CDR2 FNYEAQ (reference sequence). This CDR3 is 17 amino acids long. The V gene lost 5 bases and the J gene lost 5 bases, with 24 bases spanning the gap. CDR3 protein: CASSQGPAAVRGETQYF. The CDR3 nucleotides are TGTGCCAGCAGCCAAGGACCTGCTGCGGTCCGCGGGGAGACCCAGTACTTC.

The chain joins TRBV5-1 to TRBJ1-1; the D is unclear. CDR3 length: 15 amino acids. V was cut by 0 bases and J by 1 base, with 10 bases left in between. Germline CDR1 reads SGHRS; CDR2 reads YFSETQ. The CDR3 loop reads CASSLAVDGNTEAFF. CDR3 coding DNA: TGCGCCAGCAGCTTGGCGGTGGACGGGAACACTGAAGCTTTCTTT.

The chain is built from TRBV7-9 and TRBJ1-3, with D hard to call. The CDR3 loop spans 17 amino acids. V gave up 2 bases and J gave up 2 bases, with 16 bases separating them. Germline loops: CDR1 SEHNR, CDR2 FQNEAQ (reference sequence). The CDR3 nucleotides read TGTGCCAGCAGCTTATTAGTCCGGTTTTCAGCTGGAAACACCATATATTTT. This sequence encodes CASSLLVRFSAGNTIYF.

This clone has just a few counts. The genes are TRBV6-4 and TRBJ1-1; no definite D call. V was shortened by 7 bases and J by 3 bases, with 15 bases between the two germline ends. The CDR3 loop spans 14 amino acids. CDR1 MRHNA and CDR2 SNTAGT come from the germline V gene. DNA of the CDR3: TGTGCCAGCACTAGGACCCTAAGGGACACTGAAGCTTTCTTT. This encodes CASTRTLRDTEAFF.

This clone was seen more than once but under ten times. CDR3 protein: CASSLGLGTANEQFF. CDR3 bases: TGTGCCAGCAGCTTAGGCTTAGGGACGGCGAATGAGCAGTTCTTC. V and J are TRBV13 and TRBJ2-1, with D perhaps being TRBD1 or TRBD2 (5 bases each). V was shortened by 0 bases and J by 7 bases, with 13 bases between the two germline ends. From germline, CDR1 is PRHDT and CDR2 FYEKMQ (reference sequence). The CDR3 is 15 amino acids.